Listed here are 6 T cell receptor beta chains from one sample, sequenced in a study of blood T cell repertoires in COVID-19 (dated by TCRdb to 2020 to 2021). Receptors were amplified or captured by the immunoSEQ multiplex PCR assay. TCRdb stores this immuneACCESS table with in-frame sequences only. Part of the clones is absent; in the studies checked, under half of the shortfall reflects unresolved V genes, and no reason is known for the rest. This sample comprises some 190,000 clones, about 83% of them detected only once. 18% of the sample comes from the top ten. Sequencing used peripheral blood. These receptors came from a person aged 65-85 years with COVID-19, enrolled during active disease.

The chain uses TRBV7-9 and TRBJ1-6; D gene unclear. The ends were cut back, 5 bases at V and 14 bases at J, with 16 bases in the middle. CDR3 length: 13 residues. Germline CDR1 and CDR2: SEHNR and FQNEAQ (reference sequence). The CDR3 DNA reads TGTGCCAGCAGCCTCTCTACCGTCCAGGCCCTCCACTTT. It specifies CASSLSTVQALHF.

J is TRBJ2-3 and V is TRBV6-6; D may be TRBD1 (6 bases). V lost 5 bases, J lost 2 bases, and 14 bases lay in between. Germline V lookup: CDR1 MNHNY, CDR2 SVGAGI (reference sequence). The CDR3 length is 15 residues. The CDR3 DNA is TGTGCCAGCAGTCGAGGGGACACGTTCACAGATACGCAGTATTTT. Its translation: CASSRGDTFTDTQYF.

V gene TRBV27 combines with J gene TRBJ1-6, with D possibly being TRBD1 (6 bases). This CDR3 comprises 14 residues. V lost 4 bases and J lost 7, with 11 bases in between. Germline V gene sequence: CDR1 MNHEY, CDR2 SMNVEV (reference sequence). The CDR3 DNA is TGTGCCAGCAGTTCCCAGACAGGAAATTCACCCCTCCACTTT. This codes for CASSSQTGNSPLHF.

This clone was recorded only once. The chain has TRBV18 and TRBJ2-4, with 8 bases fitting TRBD2. The CDR3 sequence is 14 residues long. The V gene's germline CDR1 is KGHSH and CDR2 LQKENI. V gave up 3 bases and J gave up 7 bases; unmatched junction bases: 5. CDR3 sequence (DNA): TGTGCCAGCTCACCCGGGGGGGCCCTGAACATTCAGTACTTC. The encoded protein is CASSPGGALNIQYF.

The V call is TRBV7-2, the J call TRBJ2-1; 14 nucleotides line up with TRBD2. The CDR3 has 16 amino acids. Unmatched junction bases numbered 3, after V lost 5 bases and J lost 3 bases. Per germline, CDR1 SGHTA and CDR2 FQGNSA. CDR3 sequence (DNA): TGTGCCAGCAGCGAAGGGACTAGCGGGAGCTACAATGAGCAGTTCTTC. Translated: CASSEGTSGSYNEQFF.

The chain employs TRBV19 and TRBJ2-2; 8 bases line up with TRBD1. V dropped 4 bases and J dropped 8; count of bases not matched to a gene: 6. The germline gives CDR1 LNHDA, CDR2 SQIVND (reference sequence). The CDR3 contains 14 residues. The CDR3 nucleotides read TGTGCCAGTAGTAGAGACAGGGGTTGGGGGGAGCTGTTTTTT. Translation gives CASSRDRGWGELFF.